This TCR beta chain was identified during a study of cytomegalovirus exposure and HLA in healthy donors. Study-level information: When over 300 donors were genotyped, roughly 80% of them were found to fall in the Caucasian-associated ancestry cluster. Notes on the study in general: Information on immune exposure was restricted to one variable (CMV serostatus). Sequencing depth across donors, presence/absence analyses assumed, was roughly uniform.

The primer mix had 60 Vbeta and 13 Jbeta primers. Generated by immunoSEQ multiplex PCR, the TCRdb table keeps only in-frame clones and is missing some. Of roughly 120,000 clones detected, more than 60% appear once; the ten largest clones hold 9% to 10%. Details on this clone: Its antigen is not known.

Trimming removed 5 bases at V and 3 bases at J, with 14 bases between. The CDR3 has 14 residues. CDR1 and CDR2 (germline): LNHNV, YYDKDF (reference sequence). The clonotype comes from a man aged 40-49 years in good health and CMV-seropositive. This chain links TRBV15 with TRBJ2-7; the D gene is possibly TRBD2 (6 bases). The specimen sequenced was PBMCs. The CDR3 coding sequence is TGTGCCACCAGCTTCCCGAACGGGGGCTACGAGCAGTACTTC. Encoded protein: CATSFPNGGYEQYF.